The 6 T cell receptor beta chains below come from one sample, sequenced in a study of T-cell memory formation after mild COVID-19. TCRdb re-derived calls from the 5' RACE reads in MiXCR, one entry per CDR3 protein. Altogether about 440,000 distinct CDR3 sequences are present, 15% to 25% being singletons, with the ten largest covering roughly 8.4%. Sequenced material: PBMCs or a T cell subset sorted from them (not recorded which). These receptors came from an adult woman who had mild COVID-19 (a few samples of this study predate the infection). Cell type and time point are not known.

A few counts support this clonotype. The gene calls are TRBV7-9 and TRBJ1-4; 8 bases are shared with TRBD1. Losses at the gene ends were 5 bases for V and 7 bases for J; bases not matched to a gene: 18. Germline CDR1 reads SEHNR; CDR2 reads FQNEAQ (reference sequence). The CDR3 is made up of 18 amino acids. The CDR3: CASSTGGVDGGEGEKLFF. In DNA, the CDR3 is TGTGCCAGCAGCACAGGGGGAGTCGATGGAGGGGAAGGTGAAAAACTGTTTTTT.

V gene TRBV3-1 combines with J gene TRBJ2-1, with TRBD1 matching over 11 bases. Germline-derived CDR1 and CDR2 are LGHDT and YNNKEL (reference sequence). The CDR3 extends over 19 amino acids. J was trimmed by 1 base and V by 0 bases; bases with no gene match: 8. The CDR3 region has the DNA TGTGCCAGCAGCCAAGATAAGCTCGGACAGGGGGCTTCCTACAATGAGCAGTTCTTC. It encodes CASSQDKLGQGASYNEQFF.

In DNA form, the CDR3 reads TGTGCCACCAGCAGCTCGATTTCAGCTAATGAAAAACTGTTTTTT. It encodes CATSSSISANEKLFF. V gene TRBV15 combines with J gene TRBJ1-4; no reliable D call. The CDR3 totals 15 residues. The V end was cut by 3 bases, the J end by 3 bases, with 11 bases between. CDR1 and CDR2 (germline): LNHNV, YYDKDF (reference sequence).

This clonotype showed up just a few times. The chain employs TRBV7-2 and TRBJ2-7; 11 bases line up with TRBD2. This CDR3 comprises 16 residues. Germline CDR1 SGHTA, CDR2 FQGNSA. Trimming at V came to 5 bases and at J to 0 bases, leaving 6 bases not matched to a gene. DNA of the CDR3: TGTGCCAGCAGCCCGGGACTAGCGGCTAGCTCCTACGAGCAGTACTTC. Translation gives CASSPGLAASSYEQYF.

The chain links TRBV4-2 to TRBJ2-3, with D perhaps given as TRBD1 or TRBD2 (5 bases each). Trimming cost V 1 base and J 5 bases, with 19 bases left between them. Germline V CDR1 and CDR2: LGHNA, YNFKEQ. The CDR3 covers 17 residues. The CDR3 coding sequence is TGTGCCAGCAGCCAAGGGGGCATAAGGGGAGCCGGAGATACGCAGTATTTT. It yields the protein CASSQGGIRGAGDTQYF.

The V and J genes are TRBV12-3 or TRBV12-4 and TRBJ1-3, with TRBD1 identical over 7 bases. J gave up 0 bases and V 7 bases, and 15 bases lay outside the gene matches. This CDR3 region has 18 residues. The chain's CDR3 is CASTPRRTGPRSGNTIYF. In DNA form, the CDR3 reads TGTGCCAGCACCCCTCGCCGGACAGGTCCCCGCTCTGGAAACACCATATATTTT.